The source of this TCR beta chain is a study of blood T cell repertoires in COVID-19. The wider study: COVID-19 samples, acute and convalescent, were from the United States, Italy and Spain. Nucleic acid was either cDNA or gDNA, and it came from T cells, B-cell-depleted T cells, or PBMCs.

V lost 6 bases to trimming and J lost 2 bases, with 19 bases between them. The CDR3 consists of 15 residues. Germline V gene lookup returns CDR1 SQVTM and CDR2 ANQGSEA. Sequencing was performed with immunoSEQ multiplex PCR; in TCRdb, only in-frame clones are kept and a portion is missing. This sample has over 35,000 clones, with about 88% found just once. The sequenced sample was peripheral blood. The gene calls are TRBV29-1 and TRBJ1-2; tentative D call: TRBD1 (5 bases). This TCR was recovered from a human donor in a cohort sampled during active COVID-19. DNA for the CDR3: TGCAGCGTACCACAGGACATATTGGGAAACTATGGCTACACCTTC. Residues: CSVPQDILGNYGYTF.